The 6 T cell receptor beta chains below all came from one sample that was sequenced in a study of cytomegalovirus exposure and HLA in healthy donors. PCR employed 60 Vbeta and 13 Jbeta primers. Sequencing was performed with immunoSEQ multiplex PCR; in TCRdb, only in-frame clones are kept and a portion is missing. The table shows hundreds of thousands of clones, with more than 60% occurring only once. Sequencing was performed on PBMCs. The receptors come from a woman in her 30s in good health and CMV-seronegative.

Worth noting for this clone: One end of the junction fails to match germline, which may point to a read error. The J gene is TRBJ2-5, the V gene TRBV7-9; 8 positions match TRBD1. The germline V gene encodes CDR1 SEHNR and CDR2 FQNEAQ (reference sequence). This CDR3 has 14 residues. The CDR3 is CSSSLQGVGETQYF. CDR3 in DNA: TGTTCCAGCAGCTTACAGGGGGTGGGGGAGACCCAGTACTTC.

CDR3 nucleotides: TGTGCCAGCAGCCCCGGGTATGGGGAAGCTTTCTTT. This encodes CASSPGYGEAFF. This sequence joins TRBV7-3 and TRBJ1-1; D is uncertain. CDR1 is SGHTA and CDR2 is FQGTGA in the germline V gene. The CDR3 is 12 residues long. Trimming cost V 5 bases and J 8 bases, with 12 bases left between them.

The chain has TRBV21-1 and TRBJ1-5. TRBV21-1 is reported as a pseudogene. The CDR3 length is 17 residues. DNA for the CDR3: TGTGCCAGCAGCGCTCACCTACTGGAGGGCAGTGATCAGCCCCAGCATTTT. It yields the protein CASSAHLLEGSDQPQHF.

The chain is built from TRBV11-1 and TRBJ2-7; D may be TRBD2 (6 bases). CDR3 length equals 16 residues. Trimming shortened V by 1 base and J by 4 bases, and 17 bases separated the two germline ends. In germline, CDR1 is SGHAT, CDR2 FQDESV (reference sequence). CDR3 sequence: CASSLVAAAPQYEQYF. In DNA, the CDR3 is TGTGCCAGCAGCTTAGTAGCGGCCGCTCCTCAATACGAGCAGTACTTC.

The rearrangement links TRBV7-9 to TRBJ2-7, with D tentatively TRBD1 (6 bases). Trimming pared 4 bases from V and 2 bases from J, leaving 18 bases between. The V gene's germline CDR1 is SEHNR and CDR2 FQNEAQ (reference sequence). The CDR3 is 16 residues long. This CDR3 reads CASSSTDSLYTYEQYF. For the CDR3, the DNA is TGTGCCAGCAGCTCCACGGACAGTCTATACACCTACGAGCAGTACTTC. Combining the CDR3 with reference TRBV7-9 and TRBJ2-7 gives the whole variable domain DTGVSQNPRHKITKRGQNVTFRCDPISEHNRLYWYRQTLGQGPEFLTYFQNEAQLEKSRLLSDRFSAERPKGSFSTLEIQRTEQGDSAMYLCASSSTDSLYTYEQYFGPGTRLTVT.

This clone was seen a handful of times. The V gene is TRBV7-9, the J gene TRBJ1-2; a weak D match, TRBD1 (5 bases). The V gene lost 1 base and the J gene lost 3 bases, with 6 bases spanning the gap. From germline, CDR1 is SEHNR and CDR2 FQNEAQ (reference sequence). CDR3 length equals 13 residues. CDR3 coding DNA: TGTGCCAGCAGCTTAGAAGGGGACTATGGCTACACCTTC. Translation gives CASSLEGDYGYTF. Full variable domain (rest looked up from reference TRBV7-9 and TRBJ1-2): DTGVSQNPRHKITKRGQNVTFRCDPISEHNRLYWYRQTLGQGPEFLTYFQNEAQLEKSRLLSDRFSAERPKGSFSTLEIQRTEQGDSAMYLCASSLEGDYGYTFGSGTRLTVV.